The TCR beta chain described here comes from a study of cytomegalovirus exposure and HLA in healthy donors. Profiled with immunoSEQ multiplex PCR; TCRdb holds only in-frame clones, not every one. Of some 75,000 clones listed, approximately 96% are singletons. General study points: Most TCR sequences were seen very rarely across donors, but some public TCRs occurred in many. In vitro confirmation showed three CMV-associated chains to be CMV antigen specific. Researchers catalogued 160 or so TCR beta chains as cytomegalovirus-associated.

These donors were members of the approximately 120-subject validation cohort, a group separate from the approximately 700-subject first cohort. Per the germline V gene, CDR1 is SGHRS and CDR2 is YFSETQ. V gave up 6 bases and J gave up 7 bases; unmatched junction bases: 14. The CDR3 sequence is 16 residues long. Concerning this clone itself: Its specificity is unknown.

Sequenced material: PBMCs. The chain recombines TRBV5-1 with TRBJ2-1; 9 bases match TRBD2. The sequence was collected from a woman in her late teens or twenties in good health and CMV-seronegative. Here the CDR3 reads CASNGGGGRARNEQFF. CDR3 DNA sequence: TGCGCCAGCAATGGGGGGGGCGGGAGGGCCCGGAATGAGCAGTTCTTC.